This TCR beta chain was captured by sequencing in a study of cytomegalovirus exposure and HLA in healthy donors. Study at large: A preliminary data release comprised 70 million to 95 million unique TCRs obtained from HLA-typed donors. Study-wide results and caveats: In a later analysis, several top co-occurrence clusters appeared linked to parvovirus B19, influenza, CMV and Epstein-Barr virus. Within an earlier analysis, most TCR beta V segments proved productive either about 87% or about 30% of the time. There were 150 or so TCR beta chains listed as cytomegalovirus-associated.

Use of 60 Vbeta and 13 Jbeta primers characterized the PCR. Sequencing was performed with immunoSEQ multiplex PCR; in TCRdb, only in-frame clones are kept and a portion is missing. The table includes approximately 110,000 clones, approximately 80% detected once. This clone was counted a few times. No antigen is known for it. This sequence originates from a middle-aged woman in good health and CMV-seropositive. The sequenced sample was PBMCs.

As DNA, the CDR3 is TGTGCCAGCAGTGGGGGGATCTCTGGAAACACCATATATTTT. This sequence encodes CASSGGISGNTIYF. The chain links TRBV5-4 to TRBJ1-3; D might be TRBD1 (5 bases). The CDR3 has 14 amino acids. Trimming stripped 5 bases from V and 0 bases from J, with 9 bases between. Germline CDR1 and CDR2: SGHNT and YYREEE (reference sequence).